The sample holds one count of the clone carrying this T cell receptor beta chain. The sample originates from a study of blood T cell repertoires in COVID-19. Study-wide context: COVID-19 samples, acute and convalescent, were from the United States, Italy and Spain. Sources were T cells, B-cell-depleted T cells, or PBMCs; the material itself was cDNA or gDNA.

Per the original data handling: Estimation of nucleated cell counts was performed using reference gene primer amplification. Assay: immunoSEQ multiplex PCR; the TCRdb copy retains only in-frame clones and omits some. V and J calls plus clone size are reproduced from that table; the DNA served to infer D and trimming. The sample yields more than 10,000 clones, 83% seen once. V dropped 5 bases and J dropped 1 base, with 15 bases sitting between them. Germline assignment: CDR1 MNHEY and CDR2 SMNVEV (reference sequence). The CDR3 sequence is 15 residues long. Sequencing was done on a sample of peripheral blood. The V call is TRBV27, the J call TRBJ2-7; possibly TRBD2 for D (5 bases). The receptor was isolated from a middle-aged man with active or convalescent COVID-19. CDR3 DNA: TGTGCCAGCAGTACCCACGGGGAATGGTCCTACGAGCAGTACTTC. Translated, it gives CASSTHGEWSYEQYF.